A single sample is the source of the 28 T cell receptor beta chains below, sequenced in a study of cytomegalovirus exposure and HLA in healthy donors. PCR was performed using 60 Vbeta and 13 Jbeta primers. This table comes from immunoSEQ multiplex PCR, and its TCRdb copy is limited to in-frame clones, with some not included. In the table there are approximately 130,000 clones, 70% to 80% of which are singletons. The sequencing input was PBMCs. The source of these receptors is a man aged 30 to 39 in good health and CMV-seronegative.

The gene calls are TRBV27 and TRBJ1-3; 7 positions agree with TRBD1. CDR3 length: 15 residues. With 6 bases clipped from V and 4 bases from J, the junction kept 9 bases outside the gene matches. Germline lookup yields CDR1 MNHEY and CDR2 SMNVEV (reference sequence). The CDR3 loop is CASRTAGGLGNTIYF. In DNA form, the CDR3 reads TGTGCCAGCAGGACCGCAGGGGGGCTCGGAAACACCATATATTTT.

The chain links TRBV9 to TRBJ1-2; weak D call: TRBD1 (5 bases). The germline V and J ends were trimmed by 3 bases and 5 bases, with 20 bases remaining between them. CDR1 and CDR2 from the germline V gene are SGDLS and YYNGEE. The CDR3 is made up of 16 amino acids. CDR3 nucleotide sequence: TGTGCCAGCAGCGGGGGGGTCTGGGTGAAGGATTATGGCTACACCTTC. Encoded protein: CASSGGVWVKDYGYTF.

This sequence joins TRBV18 and TRBJ1-5; 8 positions agree with TRBD1. This CDR3 has 16 residues. Per germline, CDR1 KGHSH and CDR2 LQKENI. V shed 2 bases, J shed 5 bases, and the junction held 8 bases outside the gene matches. The CDR3 DNA reads as TGTGCCAGCTCACCAAAGACAGGGGAAAAATATCAGCCCCAGCATTTT. Translating it yields CASSPKTGEKYQPQHF.

The genes are TRBV5-4 and TRBJ1-1; D remains ambiguous. The germline gives CDR1 SGHNT, CDR2 YYREEE (reference sequence). Between the trimmed V and J ends, which lost 0 bases and 8 bases, there was a span of 8 bases. The CDR3 is 12 amino acids. Here the CDR3 reads CASSLVREEAFF. Here the CDR3 DNA reads TGTGCCAGCAGCTTGGTGAGGGAAGAAGCTTTCTTT.

The chain links TRBV19 to TRBJ2-5, with 9 nucleotides matching TRBD1. J was trimmed by 2 bases and V by 5 bases; bases with no gene match: 9. This CDR3 comprises 16 residues. Germline V gene lookup returns CDR1 LNHDA and CDR2 SQIVND (reference sequence). The CDR3 region is CASSPGTGSYQETQYF. The CDR3, as DNA: TGTGCCAGTAGTCCAGGGACAGGGTCCTATCAAGAGACCCAGTACTTC. The full variable domain, rest sourced from reference TRBV19 and TRBJ2-5, is DGGITQSPKYLFRKEGQNVTLSCEQNLNHDAMYWYRQDPGQGLRLIYYSQIVNDFQKGDIAEGYSVSREKKESFPLTVTSAQKNPTAFYLCASSPGTGSYQETQYFGPGTRLLVL.

The chain joins TRBV7-9 to TRBJ2-1; D unresolved. Germline lookup yields CDR1 SEHNR and CDR2 FQNEAQ (reference sequence). The CDR3 runs 13 residues. The ends were cut back, 1 base at V and 8 bases at J, with 9 bases in the middle. In nucleotides, the CDR3 is TGTGCCAGCAGCTTAGGTTTCCGGGATGAGCAGTTCTTC. Amino acid sequence: CASSLGFRDEQFF.

The chain employs TRBV6-5 and TRBJ1-2; 7 nucleotides align to TRBD1. This CDR3 spans 15 amino acids. V shed 4 bases and J 3 bases; nucleotides not matched to a gene: 8. CDR1 is MNHEY, CDR2 SVGAGI, per germline. The CDR3 nucleotides read TGTGCCAGCAGTTCTAAAGAGGGGGCTTACTATGGCTACACCTTC. It is translated as CASSSKEGAYYGYTF.

This rearrangement joins TRBV18 to TRBJ2-7; 10 nucleotides agree with TRBD2. In germline, CDR1 is KGHSH, CDR2 LQKENI. After removal of 0 bases from V and 0 bases from J, the junction contained 2 bases not matched to a gene. The CDR3 contains 16 residues. The CDR3 is CASSPPGLAASYEQYF. CDR3 in DNA: TGTGCCAGCTCACCACCAGGACTAGCGGCCTCCTACGAGCAGTACTTC. Together with reference TRBV18 and TRBJ2-7, the CDR3 gives the full variable domain: NAGVMQNPRHLVRRRGQEARLRCSPMKGHSHVYWYRQLPEEGLKFMVYLQKENIIDESGMPKERFSAEFPKEGPSILRIQQVVRGDSAAYFCASSPPGLAASYEQYFGPGTRLTVT.

The V call is TRBV11-2, the J call TRBJ1-4, with D maybe TRBD1 (5 bases). Germline V gene lookup returns CDR1 SGHAT and CDR2 FQNNGV. The CDR3 is 17 amino acids. The V end lost 1 base, the J end lost 6 bases, and 18 bases lay between the germline ends. CDR3 loop: CASSLVLRRVIDEKLFF. The CDR3 DNA follows: TGTGCCAGCAGCTTAGTCCTGCGCAGGGTGATCGATGAAAAACTGTTTTTT.

This clone was counted a single time. CDR3 region: CASSQGGGNSYNEQFF. For the CDR3, the DNA is TGCGCCAGCAGCCAAGGAGGAGGGAACTCCTACAATGAGCAGTTCTTC. The chain employs TRBV4-1 and TRBJ2-1; D is possibly TRBD2 (6 bases). Trimming pared 1 base from V and 0 bases from J, leaving 10 bases between. There are 16 residues in the CDR3. Germline V gives CDR1 MGHRA, CDR2 YSYEKL.

The gene calls are TRBV2 and TRBJ2-6; D is undetermined. The V and J ends lost 8 bases and 2 bases respectively, with 10 bases between them. The CDR3 covers 14 residues. Looked up from germline, CDR1 is SNHLY and CDR2 is FYNNEI. The CDR3 nucleotides read TGTGCCAGCTACTCTCTCGCTGGGGCCAACGTCCTGACTTTC. Translating it yields CASYSLAGANVLTF.

For the CDR3, the DNA is TGTGCCAGCAGCCCGGGACAGGGGATTGAAAAACTGTTTTTT. Residues: CASSPGQGIEKLFF. The rearrangement uses TRBV7-9 and TRBJ1-4; 10 bases fit TRBD1. The V gene end was trimmed by 5 bases and the J gene end by 7 bases; junction bases not matched to a gene: 4. CDR1 is SEHNR, CDR2 FQNEAQ, per germline (reference sequence). The length of the CDR3 is 14 residues.

The CDR3 region has the DNA TGTGCCAGCAGTTTACGGGCGGGAGGGGACGAGCAGTACTTC. This codes for CASSLRAGGDEQYF. J is TRBJ2-7 and V is TRBV27, with 9 bases identical to TRBD2. The V gene's germline CDR1 is MNHEY and CDR2 SMNVEV (reference sequence). J was trimmed by 5 bases and V by 2 bases; bases with no gene match: 4. The CDR3 is made up of 14 amino acids.

The chain carries TRBV7-9 and TRBJ2-1, with TRBD2 matching over 9 bases. The length of the CDR3 is 16 residues. Germline V gene data show CDR1 as SEHNR and CDR2 as FQNEAQ (reference sequence). V lost 2 bases and J lost 2; bases outside the gene matches: 4. CDR3 DNA sequence: TGTGCCAGCAGCTTAAGCGGGGGGCCCACCTACAATGAGCAGTTCTTC. This encodes CASSLSGGPTYNEQFF.

The V and J genes are TRBV14 and TRBJ1-2; 9 nucleotides align to TRBD1. The CDR3 runs 15 residues. The V segment lost 5 bases and the J segment 3 bases; nucleotides outside the gene matches: 7. Germline values: CDR1 SGHDN, CDR2 FVKESK. This CDR3 reads CASSNRTGAHYGYTF. The CDR3, as DNA: TGTGCCAGCAGCAATCGGACAGGGGCCCACTATGGCTACACCTTC.

The genes are TRBV21-1 and TRBJ1-2. TRBV21-1 constitutes a pseudogene. CDR3 length: 13 amino acids. The CDR3 loop reads CASPTLRSYGYTF. CDR3 DNA: TGTGCCTCTCCAACCCTACGGAGCTATGGCTACACCTTC.

Only a few counts were recorded for this clone. The chain joins TRBV27 to TRBJ2-6; TRBD2 agrees at 8 bases. This CDR3 spans 15 amino acids. Germline lookup yields CDR1 MNHEY and CDR2 SMNVEV (reference sequence). The V gene end was trimmed by 3 bases and the J gene end by 4 bases; junction bases not matched to a gene: 2. The CDR3 spells CASSFGGDGANVLTF. CDR3 coding DNA: TGTGCCAGCAGTTTCGGGGGGGACGGGGCCAACGTCCTGACTTTC.

V is TRBV18 and J is TRBJ1-1, with D maybe TRBD1 (6 bases). With 3 bases removed from V and 11 bases from J, the gap between germline ends came to 25 bases. The CDR3 length is 16 residues. Germline V CDR1 and CDR2: KGHSH, LQKENI. The DNA for the CDR3 is TGTGCCAGCTCACCCTACTTACAGGGAGGGTATCATGAGGCTTTCTTT. Translated: CASSPYLQGGYHEAFF. Full variable domain (outside the CDR3, taken from reference TRBV18 and TRBJ1-1): NAGVMQNPRHLVRRRGQEARLRCSPMKGHSHVYWYRQLPEEGLKFMVYLQKENIIDESGMPKERFSAEFPKEGPSILRIQQVVRGDSAAYFCASSPYLQGGYHEAFFGQGTRLTVV.

The chain joins TRBV7-9 to TRBJ2-1, with D tentatively TRBD1 (5 bases). CDR3 length equals 15 residues. V lost 1 base to trimming and J lost 6 bases, with 13 bases between them. Per the germline V gene, CDR1 is SEHNR and CDR2 is FQNEAQ (reference sequence). The CDR3 nucleotides are TGTGCCAGCAGCTTAGGCGCTAGTAGGGGCAATGAGCAGTTCTTC. This sequence encodes CASSLGASRGNEQFF.

The chain employs TRBV29-1 and TRBJ2-7; D perhaps matches TRBD1 (6 bases). This CDR3 is built from 12 residues. CDR1 SQVTM and CDR2 ANQGSEA come from the germline V gene. The V end was cut by 7 bases, the J end by 2 bases, with 12 bases between. The CDR3 loop is CSAQTGTYEQYF. The CDR3 bases are TGCAGCGCGCAGACAGGAACCTACGAGCAGTACTTC.

The chain joins TRBV27 to TRBJ2-5; a possible D gene is TRBD1 (6 bases). Germline loops: CDR1 MNHEY, CDR2 SMNVEV (reference sequence). CDR3 length: 13 amino acids. CDR3 DNA: TGTGGCTACAGGGTGGTTAACCAAGAGACCCAGTACTTC. It codes for CGYRVVNQETQYF.

The CDR3 DNA follows: TGCGCCAGCAGCCAACAGACAGGGGGCAATCAGCCCCAGCATTTT. It yields the protein CASSQQTGGNQPQHF. The chain has TRBV4-3 and TRBJ1-5; TRBD1 agrees at 8 bases. The CDR3 runs 15 residues. V shed 2 bases, J shed 2 bases, and the junction held 2 bases outside the gene matches. Germline lookup yields CDR1 LGHNA and CDR2 YSLEER.

This clone occurred once. The genes are TRBV4-2 and TRBJ1-1; D gene uncertain. Germline V CDR1 and CDR2: LGHNA, YNFKEQ. V was clipped by 0 bases and J by 1 base, with 9 bases between them. The CDR3 contains 15 residues. The CDR3 nucleotides are TGTGCCAGCAGCCAAGATCCCCAATGGAACACTGAAGCTTTCTTT. The encoded protein is CASSQDPQWNTEAFF.

The chain employs TRBV28 and TRBJ1-5; possibly TRBD1 for D (6 bases). V gave up 6 bases and J gave up 3 bases, with 15 bases separating them. The CDR3 has 15 amino acids. The germline V gene has CDR1 MDHEN and CDR2 SYDVKM. The CDR3 DNA reads as TGTGCCAGCAGCACGGACAGTTTCAACAATCAGCCCCAGCATTTT. Protein: CASSTDSFNNQPQHF.

This sequence joins TRBV5-1 and TRBJ2-7; 13 positions match TRBD2. Germline V gives CDR1 SGHRS, CDR2 YFSETQ. Unmatched junction bases numbered 6, after V lost 4 bases and J lost 2 bases. The CDR3 runs to 16 residues. CDR3 sequence: CASSNTGLAGAYEQYF. DNA of the CDR3: TGCGCCAGCAGCAATACCGGACTAGCGGGGGCCTACGAGCAGTACTTC.

The chain carries TRBV30 and TRBJ1-1; D unresolved. The CDR3 extends over 15 amino acids. Trimming pared 0 bases from V and 0 bases from J, leaving 11 bases between. Germline values: CDR1 GTSNPN, CDR2 SVGIG (reference sequence). CDR3 region: CAWSVRRQMNTEAFF. The CDR3 nucleotides are TGTGCCTGGAGTGTACGGCGGCAGATGAACACTGAAGCTTTCTTT.

The genes are TRBV5-1 and TRBJ2-5; 8 bases agree with TRBD2. Gene TRBJ2-7 matches the end of the DNA better, so the J call may be wrong. Germline loops: CDR1 SGHRS, CDR2 YFSETQ. There are 15 residues in the CDR3. The CDR3 reads CASSLKSGGTYEQYF. The CDR3 DNA reads as TGCGCCAGCAGCTTGAAAAGCGGGGGCACCTACGAGCAGTACTTC.

The V call is TRBV9, the J call TRBJ1-6, with D maybe TRBD1 (6 bases). This CDR3 comprises 15 residues. Germline V gives CDR1 SGDLS, CDR2 YYNGEE. Trimming took 0 bases from V and 9 from J, leaving 13 bases between them. Here the CDR3 reads CASSVGNRATSPLHF. In DNA, the CDR3 is TGTGCCAGCAGCGTAGGTAACAGGGCAACTTCACCCCTCCACTTT.